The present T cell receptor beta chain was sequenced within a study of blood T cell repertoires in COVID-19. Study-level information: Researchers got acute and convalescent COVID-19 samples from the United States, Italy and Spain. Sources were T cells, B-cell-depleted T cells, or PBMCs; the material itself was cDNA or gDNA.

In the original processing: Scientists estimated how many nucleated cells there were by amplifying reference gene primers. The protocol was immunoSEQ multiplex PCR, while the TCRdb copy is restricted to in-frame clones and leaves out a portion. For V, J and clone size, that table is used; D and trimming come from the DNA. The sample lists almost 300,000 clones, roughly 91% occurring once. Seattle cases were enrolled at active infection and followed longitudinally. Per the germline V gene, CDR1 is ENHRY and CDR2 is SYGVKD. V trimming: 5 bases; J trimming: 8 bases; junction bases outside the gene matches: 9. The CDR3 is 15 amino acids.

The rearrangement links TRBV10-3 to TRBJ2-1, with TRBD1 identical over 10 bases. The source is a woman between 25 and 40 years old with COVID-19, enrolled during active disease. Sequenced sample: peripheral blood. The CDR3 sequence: CAISTPTGGGDEQFF. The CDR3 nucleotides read TGTGCCATCAGTACACCGACAGGGGGCGGCGATGAGCAGTTCTTC.